A single sample is the source of the 8 T cell receptor beta chains below, sequenced in a study of regulatory T cells in long-lasting Graves disease. This sample's time point: newly diagnosed GD, antithyroid drugs for less than 3 months. PBMCs provided the RNA from which the TCR library was made. The TCR beta library used iRepertoire HTBI primers with Arm-PCR amplification of CDR3. Each CDR3 protein gets one entry after TCRdb re-called the multiplex PCR reads with MiXCR. This sample yields about 350,000 distinct CDR3 sequences, of which 15% to 20% are seen a single time; around 20% belongs to the top ten. These same data were also listed under a study on T cells in Graves' hyperthyroidism and ophthalmopathy.

Material: peripheral blood mononuclear cells (PBMCs), obtained at new diagnosis, from a patient treated with antithyroid drugs. These receptors all come from a woman aged 18-29 years with Graves disease.

This clonotype was counted ten times or more. The rearrangement links TRBV3-1 to TRBJ2-7; TRBD1 matches 7 bases. The germline CDR1 and CDR2 sequences are LGHDT and YNNKEL (reference sequence). V lost 4 bases and J lost 3; bases outside the gene matches: 9. This CDR3 is 15 amino acids long. The CDR3 nucleotides read TGTGCCAGCAGCCCTAAAAGGGGACAGAACTACGAGCAGTACTTC. Amino acid sequence: CASSPKRGQNYEQYF.

The genes are TRBV9 and TRBJ2-5; TRBD2 aligns across 8 bases. The CDR3 is 15 amino acids. Germline assignment: CDR1 SGDLS and CDR2 YYNGEE. Trimming removed 0 bases from V and 5 bases from J; junction bases left unmatched: 6. CDR3 coding DNA: TGTGCCAGCAGCGTAGTCGGGGGGGGCCAGGAGACCCAGTACTTC. It encodes CASSVVGGGQETQYF.

CDR3 coding DNA: TGTGCCAGCATTGGGGGGCTAGCGGGAGTTAGCCCTGAGCAGTTCTTC. Amino acid sequence: CASIGGLAGVSPEQFF. The chain is built from TRBV27 and TRBJ2-1; TRBD2 matches 10 bases. Trimming at V came to 7 bases and at J to 9 bases, leaving 15 bases not matched to a gene. CDR3 length equals 16 residues. The V gene's germline CDR1 is MNHEY and CDR2 SMNVEV (reference sequence).

The gene calls are TRBV15 and TRBJ1-1, with D perhaps TRBD1 (5 bases). The V gene lost 0 bases and the J gene lost 4 bases, with 15 bases spanning the gap. From germline, CDR1 is LNHNV and CDR2 YYDKDF (reference sequence). CDR3 length equals 16 residues. The CDR3 nucleotides are TGTGCCACCAGCAGAGATACCACAGGCCCTGGCACTGAAGCTTTCTTT. Protein product: CATSRDTTGPGTEAFF.

There are many counts of this clonotype. CDR3 amino acids: CASSDRDVGRETQYF. In DNA, the CDR3 is TGTGCCAGCAGCGACCGGGACGTTGGACGGGAGACCCAGTACTTC. The chain carries TRBV7-8 and TRBJ2-5; D tentatively fits TRBD1 or TRBD2 (5 bases each). The CDR3 runs to 15 residues. Between the trimmed V and J ends, which lost 5 bases and 5 bases, there was a span of 18 bases. Germline lookup yields CDR1 SGHVS and CDR2 FQNEAQ. The complete variable domain, with remaining parts taken from reference TRBV7-8 and TRBJ2-5, reads GAGVSQSPRYKVAKRGQDVALRCDPISGHVSLFWYQQALGQGPEFLTYFQNEAQLDKSGLPSDRFFAERPEGSVSTLKIQRTQQEDSAVYLCASSDRDVGRETQYFGPGTRLLVL.

CDR3 nucleotides: TGTGCCAGCAGTGTCTCGAATGGAGGACATCCGGGGCAGCATTTT. It encodes CASSVSNGGHPGQHF. This chain connects TRBV6-1 to TRBJ1-5; perhaps TRBD1 as D (5 bases). The CDR3 has 15 amino acids. Between the trimmed V and J ends, which lost 4 bases and 13 bases, there was a span of 23 bases. Germline assignment: CDR1 MNHNS and CDR2 SASEGT.

This clonotype has only a few counts. The V call is TRBV7-2, the J call TRBJ2-2; D remains unclear. Trimming stripped 2 bases from V and 6 bases from J, with 13 bases between. The CDR3 consists of 15 residues. Germline CDR1 reads SGHTA; CDR2 reads FQGNSA. The CDR3 loop reads CASSLTPTWPGELFF. The CDR3 region has the DNA TGTGCCAGCAGCTTAACCCCAACTTGGCCCGGGGAGCTGTTTTTT. The full variable domain, completed using reference TRBV7-2 and TRBJ2-2, is GAGVSQSPSNKVTEKGKDVELRCDPISGHTALYWYRQSLGQGLEFLIYFQGNSAPDKSGLPSDRFSAERTGGSVSTLTIQRTQQEDSAVYLCASSLTPTWPGELFFGEGSRLTVL.

Details on this clonotype: It may be a read error: a sequence one base away is much more abundant. V is TRBV2 and J is TRBJ2-3; the D gene is possibly TRBD1 (6 bases). Deletions cut 7 bases from V and 4 bases from J, with 15 bases between. The CDR3 runs to 14 residues. Per germline, CDR1 SNHLY and CDR2 FYNNEI. The CDR3, as DNA: TGTGCCAGCAAGACAGGTGGGGCCGCAGATACGCAGTATTTT. Its protein product is CASKTGGAADTQYF.